This paragraph reports one T cell receptor (beta chain). The entry originates in a study of Ad26.COV2.S vaccination and SARS-CoV-2 variants. Data came from immunoSEQ multiplex PCR; TCRdb stores just in-frame clones and leaves some out. Of roughly 240,000 clones detected, 88% appear once; the ten largest clones hold roughly a tenth. Regarding treatment: around 19 received Ad26.COV2.S at low or high dose, single or two shots; 5 received placebo; per-sample allocation not given. The investigators took samples on day 63 after the first vaccine or placebo injection. This clonotype was obtained from a person aged 18 to 59 who received the Ad26.COV2.S COVID-19 vaccine or a placebo. This material consisted of peripheral blood, taken in a trial of Ad26.COV2.S vaccine versus placebo.

The CDR3 nucleotides are TGCGCCAGCAGCTACATGAATTCACCCCTCCACTTT. It is translated as CASSYMNSPLHF. J is TRBJ1-6 and V is TRBV4-3, with no clear D. The V gene lost 5 bases and the J gene lost 7 bases, with 6 bases spanning the gap. The germline V gene has CDR1 LGHNA and CDR2 YSLEER. The CDR3 is 12 amino acids.